This record looks at one T cell receptor (beta chain) sequence and its context. This record belongs to a study of T cells expressing NK-cell markers. TCRdb re-called the 5' RACE reads and catalogs CDR3 proteins one per entry, DNA excluded. The sample is made up of almost 450,000 distinct CDR3 sequences, and the top ten hold 7.3% of it. Looked up from germline, CDR1 is SGDLS and CDR2 is YYNGEE. The CDR3 sequence is 11 residues long. The receptor comes from a woman aged 18 to 75 in good health. The chain uses TRBV9 and TRBJ2-7; absent DNA, TCRdb's TRBD2 call cannot be checked. The sample consisted of blood T cells: a sorted CD56 or NKG2C T cell subset, CD4+ or CD8+ T cells, or bulk PBMC T cells (not recorded which). CDR3 in amino acids: CASSGGVEQYF.